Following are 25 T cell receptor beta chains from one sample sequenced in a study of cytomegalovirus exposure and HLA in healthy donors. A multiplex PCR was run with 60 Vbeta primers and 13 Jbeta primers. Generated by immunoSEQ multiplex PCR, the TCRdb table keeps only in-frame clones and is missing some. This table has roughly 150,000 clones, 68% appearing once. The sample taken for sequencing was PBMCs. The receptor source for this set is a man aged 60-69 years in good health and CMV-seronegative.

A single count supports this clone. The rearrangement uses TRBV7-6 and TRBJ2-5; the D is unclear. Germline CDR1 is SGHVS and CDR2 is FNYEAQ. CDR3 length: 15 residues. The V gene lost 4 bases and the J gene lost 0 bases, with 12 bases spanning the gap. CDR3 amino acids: CASSSLTVYQETQYF. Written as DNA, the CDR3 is TGTGCCAGCAGCTCGCTAACAGTGTACCAAGAGACCCAGTACTTC.

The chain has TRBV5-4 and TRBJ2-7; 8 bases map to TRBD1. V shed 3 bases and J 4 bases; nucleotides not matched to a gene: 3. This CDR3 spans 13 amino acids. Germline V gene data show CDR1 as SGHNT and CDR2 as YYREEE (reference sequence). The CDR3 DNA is TGTGCCAGCAGCTCGGGGACAGGTTACGAGCAGTACTTC. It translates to CASSSGTGYEQYF.

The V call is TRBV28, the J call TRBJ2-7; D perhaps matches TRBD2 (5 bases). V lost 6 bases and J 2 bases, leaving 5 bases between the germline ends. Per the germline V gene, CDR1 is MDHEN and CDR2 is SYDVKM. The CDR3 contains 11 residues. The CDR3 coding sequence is TGTGCCAGCAGGCGGGCCTACGAGCAGTACTTC. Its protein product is CASRRAYEQYF.

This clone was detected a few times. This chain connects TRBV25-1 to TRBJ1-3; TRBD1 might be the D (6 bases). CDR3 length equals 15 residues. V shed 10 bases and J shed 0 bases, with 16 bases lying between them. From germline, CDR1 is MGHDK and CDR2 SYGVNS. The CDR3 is CATQRTEISGNTIYF. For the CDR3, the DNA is TGTGCCACCCAACGGACAGAGATCTCTGGAAACACCATATATTTT.

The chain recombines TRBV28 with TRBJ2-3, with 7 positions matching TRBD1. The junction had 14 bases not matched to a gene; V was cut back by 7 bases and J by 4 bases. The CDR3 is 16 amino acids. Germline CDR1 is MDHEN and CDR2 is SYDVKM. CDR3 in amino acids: CASTFFPGQYADTQYF. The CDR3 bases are TGTGCCAGCACTTTCTTTCCGGGACAGTACGCAGATACGCAGTATTTT.

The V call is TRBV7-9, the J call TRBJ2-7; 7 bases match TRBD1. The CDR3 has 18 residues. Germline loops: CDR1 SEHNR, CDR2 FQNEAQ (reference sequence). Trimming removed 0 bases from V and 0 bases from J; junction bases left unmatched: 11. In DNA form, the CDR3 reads TGTGCCAGCAGCTTAGCGGGGTCAACAGGGGCCGGCTCCTACGAGCAGTACTTC. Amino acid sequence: CASSLAGSTGAGSYEQYF.

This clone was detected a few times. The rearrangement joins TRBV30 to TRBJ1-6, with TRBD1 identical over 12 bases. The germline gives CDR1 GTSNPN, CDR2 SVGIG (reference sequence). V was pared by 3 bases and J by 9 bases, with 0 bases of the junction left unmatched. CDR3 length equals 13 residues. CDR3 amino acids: CAWRGQGASPLHF. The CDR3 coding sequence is TGTGCCTGGAGGGGACAGGGGGCTTCACCCCTCCACTTT.

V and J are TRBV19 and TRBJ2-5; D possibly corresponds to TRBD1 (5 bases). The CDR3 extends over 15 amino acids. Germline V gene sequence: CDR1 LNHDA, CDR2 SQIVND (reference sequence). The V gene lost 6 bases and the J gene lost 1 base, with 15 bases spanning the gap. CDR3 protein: CASRGARGVQETQYF. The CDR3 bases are TGTGCCAGTAGAGGGGCAAGGGGCGTCCAAGAGACCCAGTACTTC.

CDR3 nucleotide sequence: TGTGCCAGCAGTGGACAGGGGGCCGGGGAGCTGTTTTTT. Encoded protein: CASSGQGAGELFF. The rearrangement links TRBV6-1 to TRBJ2-2; 9 bases line up with TRBD1. The CDR3 loop spans 13 amino acids. Trimming cost V 4 bases and J 6 bases; bases outside gene matches: 0. The V gene's germline CDR1 is MNHNS and CDR2 SASEGT.

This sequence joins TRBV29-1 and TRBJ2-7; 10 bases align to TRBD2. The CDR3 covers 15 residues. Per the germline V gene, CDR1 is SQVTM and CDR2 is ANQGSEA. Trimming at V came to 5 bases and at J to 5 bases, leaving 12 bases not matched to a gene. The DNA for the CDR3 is TGCAGCGTTCTGCTGGGGGCTAGCGGGAGCAACGAGCAGTACTTC. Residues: CSVLLGASGSNEQYF.

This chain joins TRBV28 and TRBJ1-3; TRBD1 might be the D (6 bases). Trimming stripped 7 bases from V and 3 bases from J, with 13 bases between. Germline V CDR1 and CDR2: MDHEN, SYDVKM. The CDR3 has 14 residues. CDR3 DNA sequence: TGTGCCAGCACTTCGACAGGTTTTGGAAACACCATATATTTT. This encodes CASTSTGFGNTIYF.

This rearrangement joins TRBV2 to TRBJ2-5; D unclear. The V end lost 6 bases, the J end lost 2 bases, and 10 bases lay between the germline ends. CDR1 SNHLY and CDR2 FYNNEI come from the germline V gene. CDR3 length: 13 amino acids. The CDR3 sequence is CASSKEQQETQYF. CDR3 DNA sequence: TGTGCCAGCAGCAAGGAGCAACAAGAGACCCAGTACTTC. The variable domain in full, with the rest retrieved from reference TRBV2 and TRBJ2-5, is EPEVTQTPSHQVTQMGQEVILRCVPISNHLYFYWYRQILGQKVEFLVSFYNNEISEKSEIFDDQFSVERPDGSNFTLKIRSTKLEDSAMYFCASSKEQQETQYFGPGTRLLVL.

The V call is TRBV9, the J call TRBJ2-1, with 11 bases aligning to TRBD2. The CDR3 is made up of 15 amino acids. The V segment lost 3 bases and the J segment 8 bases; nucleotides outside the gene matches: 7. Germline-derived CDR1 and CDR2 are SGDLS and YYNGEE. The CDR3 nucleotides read TGTGCCAGCAGCGATGGGACTAGCGGCCCACATGAGCAGTTCTTC. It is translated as CASSDGTSGPHEQFF.

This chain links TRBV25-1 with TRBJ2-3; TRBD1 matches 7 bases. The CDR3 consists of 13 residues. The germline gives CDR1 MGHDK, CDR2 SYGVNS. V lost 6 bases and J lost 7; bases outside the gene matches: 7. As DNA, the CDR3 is TGTGCCAGCAGACAAACAGGGGCACATACGCAGTATTTT. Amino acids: CASRQTGAHTQYF.

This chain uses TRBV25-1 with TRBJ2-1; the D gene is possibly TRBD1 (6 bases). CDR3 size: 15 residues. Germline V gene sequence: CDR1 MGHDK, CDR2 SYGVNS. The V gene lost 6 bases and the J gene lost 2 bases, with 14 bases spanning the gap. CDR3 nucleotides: TGTGCCAGCAGCTCCTACCAGGGGACCTACAATGAGCAGTTCTTC. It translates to CASSSYQGTYNEQFF. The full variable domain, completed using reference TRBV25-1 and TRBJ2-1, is EADIYQTPRYLVIGTGKKITLECSQTMGHDKMYWYQQDPGMELHLIHYSYGVNSTEKGDLSSESTVSRIRTEHFPLTLESARPSHTSQYLCASSSYQGTYNEQFFGPGTRLTVL.

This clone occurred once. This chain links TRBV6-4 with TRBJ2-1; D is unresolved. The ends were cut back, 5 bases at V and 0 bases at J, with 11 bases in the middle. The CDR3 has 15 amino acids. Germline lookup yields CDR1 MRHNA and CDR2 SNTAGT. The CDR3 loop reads CASSQTASSYNEQFF. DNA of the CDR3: TGTGCCAGCAGTCAGACGGCTAGCTCCTACAATGAGCAGTTCTTC.

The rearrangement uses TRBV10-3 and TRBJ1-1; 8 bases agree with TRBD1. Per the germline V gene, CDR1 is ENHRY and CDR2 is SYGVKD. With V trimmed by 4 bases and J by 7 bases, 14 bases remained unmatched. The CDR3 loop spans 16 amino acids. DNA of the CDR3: TGTGCCATCAGTGCGACAGCCCAGACAGGGGTCATTGAAGCTTTCTTT. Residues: CAISATAQTGVIEAFF.

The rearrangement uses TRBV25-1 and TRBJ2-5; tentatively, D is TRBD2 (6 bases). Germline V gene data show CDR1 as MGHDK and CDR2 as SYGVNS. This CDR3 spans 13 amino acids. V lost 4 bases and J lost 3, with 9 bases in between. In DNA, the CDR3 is TGTGCCAGCAGTGTACCGGGAGAAGAGACCCAGTACTTC. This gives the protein CASSVPGEETQYF.

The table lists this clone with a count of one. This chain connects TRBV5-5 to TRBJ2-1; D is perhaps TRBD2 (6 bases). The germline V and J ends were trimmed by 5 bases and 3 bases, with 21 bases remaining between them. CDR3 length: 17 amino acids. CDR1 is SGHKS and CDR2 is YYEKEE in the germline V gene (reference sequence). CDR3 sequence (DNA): TGTGCCAGCAGTCCCTTTTTTCGGGGGAGCGTCTACAATGAGCAGTTCTTC. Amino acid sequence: CASSPFFRGSVYNEQFF. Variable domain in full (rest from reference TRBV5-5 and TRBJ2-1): DAGVTQSPTHLIKTRGQQVTLRCSPISGHKSVSWYQQVLGQGPQFIFQYYEKEERGRGNFPDRFSARQFPNYSSELNVNALLLGDSALYLCASSPFFRGSVYNEQFFGPGTRLTVL.

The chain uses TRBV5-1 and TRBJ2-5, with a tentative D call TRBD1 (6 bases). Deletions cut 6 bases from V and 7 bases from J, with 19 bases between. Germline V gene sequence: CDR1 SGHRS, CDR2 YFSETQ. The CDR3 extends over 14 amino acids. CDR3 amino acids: CASKARRGFVTQYF. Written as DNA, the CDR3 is TGCGCCAGCAAGGCCCGAAGGGGGTTTGTGACCCAGTACTTC.

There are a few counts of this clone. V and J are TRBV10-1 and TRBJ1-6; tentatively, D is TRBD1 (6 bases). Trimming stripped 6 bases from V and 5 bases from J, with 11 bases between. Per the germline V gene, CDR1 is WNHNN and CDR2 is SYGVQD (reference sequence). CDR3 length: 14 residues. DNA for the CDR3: TGCGCCAGCAGCTTGGACAGTAATAATTCACCCCTCCACTTT. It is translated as CASSLDSNNSPLHF.

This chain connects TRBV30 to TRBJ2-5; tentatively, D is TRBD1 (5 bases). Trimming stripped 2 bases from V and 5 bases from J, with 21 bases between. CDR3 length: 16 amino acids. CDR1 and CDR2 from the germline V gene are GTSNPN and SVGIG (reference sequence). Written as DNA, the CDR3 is TGTGCCTGGAGTAGGCAGGGAATGATTGGGTTTGAGACCCAGTACTTC. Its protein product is CAWSRQGMIGFETQYF.

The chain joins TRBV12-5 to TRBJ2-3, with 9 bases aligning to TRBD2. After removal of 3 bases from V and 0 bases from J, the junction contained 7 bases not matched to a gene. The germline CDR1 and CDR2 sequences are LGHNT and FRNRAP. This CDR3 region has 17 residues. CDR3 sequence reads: CASGLIVAGASTDTQYF. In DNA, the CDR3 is TGTGCTAGTGGTTTAATCGTAGCGGGAGCCAGCACAGATACGCAGTATTTT.

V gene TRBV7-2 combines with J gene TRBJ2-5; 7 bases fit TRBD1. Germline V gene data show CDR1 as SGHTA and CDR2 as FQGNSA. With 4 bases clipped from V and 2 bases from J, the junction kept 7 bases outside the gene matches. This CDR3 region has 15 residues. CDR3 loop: CASSSGQPPQETQYF. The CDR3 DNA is TGTGCCAGCAGCTCGGGACAGCCTCCTCAAGAGACCCAGTACTTC.

CDR3 in amino acids: CASSPDTSGNTIYF. The CDR3 DNA is TGTGCCAGCTCACCAGACACCTCTGGAAACACCATATATTTT. The chain couples TRBV18 to TRBJ1-3; D not certain. The length of the CDR3 is 14 residues. Germline-derived CDR1 and CDR2 are KGHSH and LQKENI. V lost 2 bases and J lost 0, with 5 bases in between. The full variable domain, with the rest looked up from reference TRBV18 and TRBJ1-3, is NAGVMQNPRHLVRRRGQEARLRCSPMKGHSHVYWYRQLPEEGLKFMVYLQKENIIDESGMPKERFSAEFPKEGPSILRIQQVVRGDSAAYFCASSPDTSGNTIYFGEGSWLTVV.